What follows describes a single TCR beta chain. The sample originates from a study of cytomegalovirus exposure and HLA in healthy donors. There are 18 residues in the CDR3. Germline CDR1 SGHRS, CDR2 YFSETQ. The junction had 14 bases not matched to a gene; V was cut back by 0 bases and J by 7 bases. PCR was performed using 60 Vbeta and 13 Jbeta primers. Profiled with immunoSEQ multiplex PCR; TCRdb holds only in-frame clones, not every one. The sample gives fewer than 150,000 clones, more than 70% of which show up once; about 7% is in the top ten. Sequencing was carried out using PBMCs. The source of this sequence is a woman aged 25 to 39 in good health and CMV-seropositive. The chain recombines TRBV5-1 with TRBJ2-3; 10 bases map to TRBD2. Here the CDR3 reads CASSLAVVASGSAYTQYF. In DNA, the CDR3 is TGCGCCAGCAGCTTGGCCGTTGTGGCTAGCGGGAGCGCATATACGCAGTATTTT.